These 17 T cell receptor beta chains were all obtained from the same sample, sequenced in a study of patients and donors after allogeneic stem cell transplantation. In TCRdb, the RT-PCR reads were re-called with MiXCR into one record per CDR3 protein. Of approximately 170,000 distinct CDR3 sequences in the sample, over 25% are singletons; the top ten hold roughly 3%. The sample consisted of blood, either unsorted or a sorted T cell fraction (not recorded which). The receptors come from a human donor who was either an allogeneic HSCT recipient or a stem cell or donor lymphocyte infusion donor (not recorded which). It is not recorded whose cells these are; they may come from a transplant donor.

This chain joins TRBV10-3 and TRBJ2-5, with a tentative D call TRBD2 (5 bases). The CDR3 spans 15 residues. V lost 0 bases and J 5 bases, leaving 13 bases between the germline ends. The V gene's germline CDR1 is ENHRY and CDR2 SYGVKD. The CDR3 nucleotides read TGTGCCATCAGTGAGTCGGAGGCAGCCTGGGAGACCCAGTACTTC. This translates into CAISESEAAWETQYF.

V is TRBV7-8 and J is TRBJ2-2, with 7 bases matching TRBD2. The germline V gene has CDR1 SGHVS and CDR2 FQNEAQ. V was clipped by 1 base and J by 6 bases; unmatched bases: 2. CDR3 length equals 14 residues. The CDR3 region is CASSLVAGAGELFF. Written as DNA, the CDR3 is TGTGCCAGCAGCTTAGTTGCGGGAGCCGGGGAGCTGTTTTTT.

The rearrangement joins TRBV7-9 to TRBJ1-1; no definite D call. The length of the CDR3 is 12 residues. Germline CDR1 is SEHNR and CDR2 is FQNEAQ (reference sequence). Deletions cut 5 bases from V and 5 bases from J, with 9 bases between. This CDR3 is CASSHGVTEAFF. CDR3 sequence (DNA): TGTGCCAGCAGCCATGGGGTTACTGAAGCTTTCTTT.

The gene calls are TRBV20-1 and TRBJ2-2; a possible D gene is TRBD2 (5 bases). The CDR3 has 13 residues. The V and J ends lost 7 bases and 5 bases respectively, with 14 bases between them. CDR1 is DFQATT, CDR2 SNEGSKA, per germline (reference sequence). CDR3 in amino acids: CSVPRSETGELFF. The CDR3 DNA reads as TGCAGTGTACCCCGTAGCGAAACCGGGGAGCTGTTTTTT.

This clonotype appeared many times. The chain recombines TRBV10-3 with TRBJ1-5; D is uncertain. The CDR3 runs to 12 residues. V lost 10 bases, J lost 1 base, and 8 bases lay in between. The germline V gene has CDR1 ENHRY and CDR2 SYGVKD. The CDR3 loop reads CATHDSNQPQHF. In nucleotides, the CDR3 is TGTGCCACCCATGACAGCAATCAGCCCCAGCATTTT.

V gene TRBV7-6 combines with J gene TRBJ2-3; weak D call: TRBD2 (5 bases). Trimming removed 5 bases from V and 0 bases from J, with 12 bases in between. Germline CDR1 SGHVS, CDR2 FNYEAQ. The CDR3 runs to 15 residues. CDR3 amino acids: CASSGGTTSTDTQYF. DNA for the CDR3: TGTGCCAGCAGCGGAGGTACTACTAGCACAGATACGCAGTATTTT.

The V and J genes are TRBV2 and TRBJ1-5; no clear D. CDR1 is SNHLY and CDR2 is FYNNEI in the germline V gene. Trimming removed 7 bases at V and 1 base at J, with 11 bases between. This CDR3 has 14 residues. The CDR3 is CASKDPLSNQPQHF. CDR3 bases: TGTGCCAGCAAGGACCCCCTAAGCAATCAGCCCCAGCATTTT.

This clonotype was found a few times. The gene calls are TRBV7-2 and TRBJ1-4; 7 bases align to TRBD1. The CDR3 is 14 amino acids. Germline V gives CDR1 SGHTA, CDR2 FQGNSA. V gave up 2 bases and J gave up 7 bases; unmatched junction bases: 4. The CDR3 bases are TGTGCCAGCAGCTTAAACAGGGGACCTGAAAAACTGTTTTTT. This gives the protein CASSLNRGPEKLFF.

In its sample, this clonotype was seen a few times. J is TRBJ2-5 and V is TRBV10-3, with D maybe TRBD2 (5 bases). The V end lost 8 bases, the J end lost 5 bases, and 12 bases lay between the germline ends. CDR3 length: 12 amino acids. Germline V gene sequence: CDR1 ENHRY, CDR2 SYGVKD. The CDR3 sequence is CAIARDRETQYF. CDR3 in DNA: TGTGCCATCGCACGGGATCGGGAGACCCAGTACTTC.

The genes are TRBV7-9 and TRBJ1-2; possibly TRBD1 for D (5 bases). The germline CDR1 and CDR2 sequences are SEHNR and FQNEAQ (reference sequence). The CDR3 runs to 14 residues. V was pared by 1 base and J by 3 bases, with 9 bases between. The CDR3 DNA sequence: TGTGCCAGCAGCTTAGATGGGGGGTACTATGGCTACACCTTC. Its protein product is CASSLDGGYYGYTF.

This clonotype was counted ten times or more. The chain carries TRBV6-5 and TRBJ2-7; TRBD2 might be the D (5 bases). Per the germline V gene, CDR1 is MNHEY and CDR2 is SVGAGI. This CDR3 has 14 amino acids. V shed 10 bases and J shed 6 bases, with 22 bases lying between them. CDR3 loop: CATPPQRPYAEQYF. CDR3 DNA: TGTGCCACCCCCCCACAGCGGCCCTACGCCGAGCAGTACTTC.

This clonotype showed up just once. The chain uses TRBV10-3 and TRBJ2-7, with a weak D call TRBD1 (5 bases). The CDR3 spans 13 residues. V was clipped by 6 bases and J by 0 bases, with 9 bases between them. Germline CDR1 reads ENHRY; CDR2 reads SYGVKD. CDR3 region: CAIRTRASYEQYF. The CDR3 bases are TGTGCCATCAGGACCAGGGCCTCCTACGAGCAGTACTTC.

In its sample, this clonotype was seen many times. This chain joins TRBV20-1 and TRBJ1-5, with D unresolved. The CDR3 runs 13 residues. In germline, CDR1 is DFQATT, CDR2 SNEGSKA (reference sequence). The CDR3 region is CTGREDSNQPQHF. The CDR3 DNA is TGCACCGGAAGAGAAGATAGCAATCAGCCCCAGCATTTT.

The rearrangement links TRBV3-1 to TRBJ2-7; the D is unclear. The ends were cut back, 4 bases at V and 2 bases at J, with 12 bases in the middle. The CDR3 is 14 residues long. Per the germline V gene, CDR1 is LGHDT and CDR2 is YNNKEL (reference sequence). In DNA, the CDR3 is TGTGCCAGCAGCCCCCTGGTGGCAGCCTACGAGCAGTACTTC. Amino acids: CASSPLVAAYEQYF.

Remarks on this clonotype: Just one base apart from a much larger clone, this may be a read error. This chain uses TRBV12-3 or TRBV12-4 with TRBJ1-4; D is unclear. This CDR3 contains 14 residues. The CDR3, as DNA: TGTGCCGGCAGTGCGGTCGATACTAATGAAAAACTGTTTTTT. Translated: CAGSAVDTNEKLFF.

J is TRBJ2-4 and V is TRBV27, with TRBD1 matching over 7 bases. Looked up from germline, CDR1 is MNHEY and CDR2 is SMNVEV (reference sequence). V lost 5 bases to trimming and J lost 5 bases; unmatched junction nucleotides: 12. CDR3 length: 16 amino acids. The CDR3 sequence: CASSLYFRDSENIQYF. The CDR3 DNA reads TGTGCCAGCAGTCTCTACTTCCGGGACAGCGAAAACATTCAGTACTTC.

The gene calls are TRBV4-3 and TRBJ2-1; 10 nucleotides align to TRBD2. The CDR3 spans 17 residues. After removal of 3 bases from V and 0 bases from J, the junction contained 5 bases not matched to a gene. CDR1 and CDR2 from the germline V gene are LGHNA and YSLEER. CDR3 in DNA: TGCGCCAGCAGCCAGGAACCTAGCGGGAGCTCCTACAATGAGCAGTTCTTC. Protein product: CASSQEPSGSSYNEQFF.